These 21 T cell receptor beta chains share one sample of origin, sequenced in a study of blood T cell repertoires in COVID-19. Produced via immunoSEQ multiplex PCR; TCRdb's table is partial and in-frame only. Of fewer than 250,000 clones in the sample, around 90% were seen once. Sequenced material: PBMCs or T cells enriched from blood (not recorded which). These receptors came from a woman under 30 who had recovered from COVID-19.

J is TRBJ1-1 and V is TRBV6-5; 10 positions agree with TRBD1. The CDR3 consists of 16 residues. V was pared by 0 bases and J by 4 bases, with 5 bases of the junction left unmatched. Looked up from germline, CDR1 is MNHEY and CDR2 is SVGAGI. In nucleotides, the CDR3 is TGTGCCAGCAGTTACTCGCGGACAGGGGGAGGCACTGAAGCTTTCTTT. The encoded protein is CASSYSRTGGGTEAFF.

The chain links TRBV29-1 to TRBJ1-5; 11 nucleotides match TRBD1. With V trimmed by 6 bases and J by 6 bases, 4 bases remained unmatched. Germline V gene sequence: CDR1 SQVTM, CDR2 ANQGSEA. The CDR3 sequence is 13 residues long. The CDR3 loop reads CSVTGTGGQPQHF. The CDR3 DNA reads TGCAGCGTAACCGGGACAGGGGGTCAGCCCCAGCATTTT.

V is TRBV6-1 and J is TRBJ2-2, with 7 bases lining up with TRBD2. J was trimmed by 2 bases and V by 1 base; bases with no gene match: 4. CDR3 length equals 16 residues. CDR1 MNHNS and CDR2 SASEGT come from the germline V gene. CDR3 protein: CASSEGLAANTGELFF. In nucleotides, the CDR3 is TGTGCCAGCAGTGAAGGCCTAGCGGCAAACACCGGGGAGCTGTTTTTT.

This clone has a handful of counts. In DNA form, the CDR3 reads TGCGCCAGCAGCTTGGGGACAGGGCATGGCTACGAGCAGTACTTC. Translation gives CASSLGTGHGYEQYF. The gene calls are TRBV5-1 and TRBJ2-7; 8 nucleotides agree with TRBD1. CDR1 and CDR2 (germline): SGHRS, YFSETQ. The CDR3 contains 15 residues. The V gene end was trimmed by 0 bases and the J gene end by 3 bases; junction bases not matched to a gene: 5.

The rearrangement joins TRBV18 to TRBJ1-1; D might be TRBD1 (5 bases). The CDR3 covers 15 residues. Germline values: CDR1 KGHSH, CDR2 LQKENI. Trimming cost V 4 bases and J 0 bases, with 12 bases left between them. CDR3 bases: TGTGCCAGCTCACTATCGGGACTGATGAACACTGAAGCTTTCTTT. The encoded protein is CASSLSGLMNTEAFF.

The rearrangement links TRBV5-1 to TRBJ1-2; tentative D call: TRBD1 (5 bases). V was pared by 4 bases and J by 5 bases, with 15 bases between. This CDR3 is built from 14 residues. The germline CDR1 and CDR2 sequences are SGHRS and YFSETQ. The CDR3 DNA reads as TGCGCCAGCAGCACTATCTCGGGGGAATATGGCTACACCTTC. Residues: CASSTISGEYGYTF. Variable domain in full (rest from reference TRBV5-1 and TRBJ1-2): KAGVTQTPRYLIKTRGQQVTLSCSPISGHRSVSWYQQTPGQGLQFLFEYFSETQRNKGNFPGRFSGRQFSNSRSEMNVSTLELGDSALYLCASSTISGEYGYTFGSGTRLTVV.

The chain uses TRBV29-1 and TRBJ1-2; D gene unclear. This CDR3 has 13 amino acids. Trimming took off 3 bases at V and 5 bases at J, with 13 bases between the two ends. Germline values: CDR1 SQVTM, CDR2 ANQGSEA. The CDR3 DNA reads as TGCAGCGTTGAGTACATGGACTTATATGGCTACACCTTC. Translated, it gives CSVEYMDLYGYTF.

The chain uses TRBV7-9 and TRBJ1-1; 7 nucleotides agree with TRBD1. Losses at the gene ends were 5 bases for V and 7 bases for J; bases not matched to a gene: 7. This CDR3 contains 13 residues. The germline V gene has CDR1 SEHNR and CDR2 FQNEAQ (reference sequence). CDR3 sequence: CASSPIWDSEAFF. CDR3 bases: TGTGCCAGCAGCCCAATTTGGGACAGTGAAGCTTTCTTT.

This chain joins TRBV14 and TRBJ2-7, with 8 nucleotides matching TRBD2. This CDR3 region has 15 residues. Germline V gene lookup returns CDR1 SGHDN and CDR2 FVKESK. The V segment lost 4 bases and the J segment 3 bases; nucleotides outside the gene matches: 8. In DNA, the CDR3 is TGTGCCAGCAGCCTAACGGGACTAGTAAACTACGAGCAGTACTTC. Translating it yields CASSLTGLVNYEQYF.

This clone was counted a single time. The chain links TRBV29-1 to TRBJ2-7, with D possibly matching TRBD2 (6 bases). This CDR3 comprises 15 residues. Germline-derived CDR1 and CDR2 are SQVTM and ANQGSEA. V lost 3 bases to trimming and J lost 4 bases, with 19 bases between them. The CDR3 nucleotides are TGCAGCGTTGATGATGCGACGGGGGTACAATACGAGCAGTACTTC. Protein sequence: CSVDDATGVQYEQYF.

V gene TRBV21-1 combines with J gene TRBJ2-7; the table's D gene call, TRBD1, was not cross checked with the DNA. TRBV21-1 is recorded as a pseudogene. The CDR3 length is 16 residues. As DNA, the CDR3 is TGTGCCAGCAGCAAAGCTAGGGGGCTGATCTCCTACGAGCAGTACTTC. It is translated as CASSKARGLISYEQYF.

This chain's CDR3 is CASSLVISSGGLQETQYF. The CDR3 nucleotides read TGTGCCAGCAGCTTAGTCATCTCGAGCGGGGGGCTCCAAGAGACCCAGTACTTC. The V gene is TRBV7-9, the J gene TRBJ2-5; 9 bases line up with TRBD2. CDR3 length: 18 amino acids. The germline CDR1 and CDR2 sequences are SEHNR and FQNEAQ (reference sequence). V was clipped by 1 base and J by 1 base; unmatched bases: 10.

V is TRBV12-3 or TRBV12-4 and J is TRBJ1-1, with TRBD1 identical over 9 bases. This CDR3 is built from 13 residues. Trimming cost V 7 bases and J 6 bases; bases outside gene matches: 6. The CDR3 bases are TGTGCCAGCAACCCGGGACAGGGCTCTGAAGCTTTCTTT. This encodes CASNPGQGSEAFF.

The chain links TRBV4-1 to TRBJ1-6; 9 bases match TRBD1. Germline loops: CDR1 MGHRA, CDR2 YSYEKL. The CDR3 sequence is 17 residues long. Losses at the gene ends were 0 bases for V and 10 bases for J; bases not matched to a gene: 10. The CDR3 region has the DNA TGCGCCAGCAGCCAAGATACCTTACAGGGGGCGAGATCACCCCTCCACTTT. As protein: CASSQDTLQGARSPLHF.

The chain carries TRBV27 and TRBJ1-2, with TRBD1 as a possible D gene (5 bases). Germline lookup yields CDR1 MNHEY and CDR2 SMNVEV (reference sequence). Deletions cut 5 bases from V and 2 bases from J, with 9 bases between. The CDR3 spans 13 residues. In DNA form, the CDR3 reads TGTGCCAGCAGTACTGGGGGGAACTATGGCTACACCTTC. The encoded protein is CASSTGGNYGYTF.

CDR3 nucleotide sequence: TGTGCTAGTGGTTTGGTACAGGGGGCAGGGGCCCATGGCTACACCTTC. As protein: CASGLVQGAGAHGYTF. The rearrangement uses TRBV12-5 and TRBJ1-2; TRBD1 matches 9 bases. The CDR3 length is 16 residues. Per germline, CDR1 LGHNT and CDR2 FRNRAP. Unmatched junction bases numbered 8, after V lost 0 bases and J lost 6 bases.

This chain joins TRBV5-1 and TRBJ2-1, with D possibly being TRBD1 (6 bases). The CDR3 is 13 residues long. Trimming left V 0 bases short and J 10 bases short, with 11 bases between. CDR1 SGHRS and CDR2 YFSETQ come from the germline V gene. CDR3 sequence reads: CASSLGTEKEQFF. CDR3 nucleotide sequence: TGCGCCAGCAGCTTGGGGACAGAGAAAGAGCAGTTCTTC.

The chain has TRBV28 and TRBJ1-1, with 7 bases lining up with TRBD1. CDR3 size: 15 residues. V was clipped by 6 bases and J by 2 bases; unmatched bases: 9. Germline V gene lookup returns CDR1 MDHEN and CDR2 SYDVKM. The CDR3 DNA is TGTGCCAGCAGCCGACAGGGCGTCCCCAACACTGAAGCTTTCTTT. Translating it yields CASSRQGVPNTEAFF.

This sequence joins TRBV28 and TRBJ2-5, with TRBD2 as a possible D gene (6 bases). Trimming shortened V by 5 bases and J by 5 bases, and 15 bases separated the two germline ends. Germline-derived CDR1 and CDR2 are MDHEN and SYDVKM. CDR3 size: 14 residues. CDR3 DNA: TGTGCCAGCAGTGTAGCGGCGCTATTGGAGACCCAGTACTTC. Protein product: CASSVAALLETQYF.

The gene calls are TRBV6-5 and TRBJ1-6, with D possibly matching TRBD1 (6 bases). Germline V gene data show CDR1 as MNHEY and CDR2 as SVGAGI. Deletions cut 10 bases from V and 9 bases from J, with 13 bases between. The CDR3 is 12 amino acids. DNA for the CDR3: TGTGCCAACCGGACAGAACCTTCACCCCTCCACTTT. It yields the protein CANRTEPSPLHF.

The V call is TRBV7-9, the J call TRBJ2-2, with 8 nucleotides matching TRBD1. CDR1 and CDR2 from the germline V gene are SEHNR and FQNEAQ (reference sequence). The V and J ends lost 1 base and 4 bases, in that order; junction bases with no gene match: 8. CDR3 size: 17 residues. The CDR3 DNA reads TGTGCCAGCAGCTTAGGGGTGGACAGGGTCGGCACCGGGGAGCTGTTTTTT. It codes for CASSLGVDRVGTGELFF.